This T cell receptor (beta chain) was captured by sequencing in a study of regulatory T cells in long-lasting Graves disease. This clonotype was seen repeatedly, ten times or more. One junction end disagrees with the germline gene, perhaps due to a read error. The germline V gene encodes CDR1 SEHNR and CDR2 FQNEAQ (reference sequence). The CDR3 has 16 amino acids. The time point is: newly diagnosed GD, antithyroid drugs for less than 3 months. The TCR library was prepared using RNA isolated from PBMCs. Arm-PCR with iRepertoire HTBI primers amplified the CDR3 regions for these TCR beta libraries. TCRdb re-called the multiplex PCR reads through MiXCR, storing one row per CDR3 protein. The table lists about 200,000 distinct CDR3 sequences, roughly 19% of them singletons. The sample was also linked to a second study, of T cells in Graves' hyperthyroidism and ophthalmopathy. That source adds: The TCR CDR3 was amplified in a first-round RT-PCR using the HTBI primer set.

This receptor was obtained from a woman aged 30 to 39 with Graves disease. The sample consisted of peripheral blood mononuclear cells (PBMCs), taken at new diagnosis, from a patient treated with antithyroid drugs. This rearrangement joins TRBV7-9 to TRBJ2-3; 10 bases fit TRBD2. The CDR3 DNA sequence: TGTGCCAGCAACTTAGGACTAGCGGTAGGGACAGATACGCAGTATTTT. This sequence encodes CASNLGLAVGTDTQYF.